Listed below are T cell receptor beta chains from one sample, sequenced in a study of cytomegalovirus exposure and HLA in healthy donors. The method was immunoSEQ multiplex PCR; TCRdb's version includes in-frame clones alone and lacks a portion of them. This sample has more than 100,000 clones, with 80% found just once. Sequences were obtained from PBMCs. The receptor source for this set is a man aged 40-49 years in good health and CMV-seronegative. Each CDR3 is given with its conserved first and last residue. D genes are given only for firm matches.

j_gene,v_gene,d_gene,CDR3aa,CDR3nt
TRBJ2-2,TRBV2,TRBD1,CASRGTGGRTGELFF,TGTGCCAGCAGAGGGACAGGGGGAAGAACCGGGGAGCTGTTTTTT
TRBJ1-2,TRBV2,TRBD1,CASTEQGARYGYTF,TGTGCCAGCACCGAGCAGGGGGCCAGGTATGGCTACACCTTC
TRBJ2-7,TRBV28,-,CASSFFVSLAASYEQYF,TGTGCCAGCAGTTTTTTTGTGTCGTTAGCAGCCTCCTACGAGCAGTACTTC
TRBJ2-3,TRBV15,TRBD2,CATSRGLGSGGSTDTQYF,TGTGCCACCAGCAGAGGCCTGGGTAGCGGGGGATCCACAGATACGCAGTATTTT
TRBJ2-3,TRBV29-1,TRBD1,CSVLPGQGQDTQYF,TGCAGCGTCCTCCCGGGACAGGGACAAGATACGCAGTATTTT
TRBJ2-7,TRBV6-1,-,CASSELGGPLYEQYF,TGTGCCAGCAGTGAATTGGGGGGGCCTCTCTACGAGCAGTACTTC
TRBJ2-3,TRBV5-1,-,CASSLAGSRDTQYF,TGCGCCAGCAGCCTTGCGGGGAGCAGAGATACGCAGTATTTT
TRBJ2-5,TRBV6-6,-,CASSQREIETQYF,TGTGCCAGCAGCCAACGGGAGATAGAGACCCAGTACTTC
TRBJ2-7,TRBV11-2,-,CASSLRQVSSYEQYF,TGTGCCAGCAGTTTAAGACAGGTATCCTCCTACGAGCAGTACTTC
TRBJ1-6,TRBV18,TRBD1,CASSPPQGADNSPLHF,TGTGCCAGCTCACCACCCCAGGGGGCGGATAATTCACCCCTCCACTTT
TRBJ2-1,TRBV27,-,CASRQSPTGPNEQFF,TGTGCCAGCAGACAGAGCCCCACAGGTCCCAATGAGCAGTTCTTC
TRBJ2-2,TRBV4-1,TRBD1,CASSQGQGGTGELFF,TGCGCCAGCAGCCAAGGACAGGGTGGGACCGGGGAGCTGTTTTTT
TRBJ2-1,TRBV7-8,TRBD2,CASLGLAVSYNEQFF,TGTGCCAGCCTCGGACTAGCGGTTTCCTACAATGAGCAGTTCTTC
TRBJ2-7,TRBV30,-,CASGHNYEQYF,TGTGCCTCGGGACATAACTACGAGCAGTACTTC
TRBJ2-7,TRBV7-2,-,CASSFRSTDEQYF,TGTGCCAGCAGCTTCAGGTCGACGGACGAGCAGTACTTC
TRBJ2-3,TRBV28,TRBD2,CASSLSRGLAGELDTQYF,TGTGCCAGCAGTTTAAGCCGGGGACTAGCGGGAGAACTTGATACGCAGTATTTT
TRBJ2-5,TRBV5-1,-,CASSLGGTAQETQYF,TGCGCCAGCAGCTTAGGGGGGACAGCACAAGAGACCCAGTACTTC
TRBJ1-4,TRBV7-9,TRBD1,CASSSTGGITEKLFF,TGTGCCAGCAGCTCAACAGGGGGCATTACCGAAAAACTGTTTTTT
TRBJ1-1,TRBV27,TRBD1,CASSSGGSGTEAFF,TGTGCCAGCAGTTCAGGGGGCTCCGGCACTGAAGCTTTCTTT
TRBJ2-3,TRBV11-3,-,CASSLGGRGTDTQYF,TGTGCCAGCAGCTTAGGAGGGCGGGGCACAGATACGCAGTATTTT